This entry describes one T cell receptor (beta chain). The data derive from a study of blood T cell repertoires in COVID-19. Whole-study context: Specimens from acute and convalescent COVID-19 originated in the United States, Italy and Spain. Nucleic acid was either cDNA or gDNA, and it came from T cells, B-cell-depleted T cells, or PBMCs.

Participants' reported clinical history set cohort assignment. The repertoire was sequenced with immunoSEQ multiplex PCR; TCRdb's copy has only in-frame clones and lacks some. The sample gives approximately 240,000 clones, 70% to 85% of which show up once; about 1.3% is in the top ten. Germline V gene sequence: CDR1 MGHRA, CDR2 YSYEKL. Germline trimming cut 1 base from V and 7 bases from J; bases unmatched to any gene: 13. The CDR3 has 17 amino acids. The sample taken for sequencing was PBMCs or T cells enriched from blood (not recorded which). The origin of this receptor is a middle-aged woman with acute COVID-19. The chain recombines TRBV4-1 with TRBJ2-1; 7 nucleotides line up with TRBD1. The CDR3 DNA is TGCGCCAGCAGCCAAGCCACAAACAGGGGTCTATTTAATGAGCAGTTCTTC. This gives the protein CASSQATNRGLFNEQFF.